One sample yielded the 26 T cell receptor beta chains listed below, sequenced in a study. From the 5' RACE reads, TCRdb called clonotypes with MiXCR, one entry per CDR3 protein. The sample consists of roughly 42,000 distinct CDR3 sequences, 25% to 35% of them appearing once. Material for sequencing was tumor-infiltrating memory CD4+ T cells sorted from the breast tumor. The subset denotes: memory CD4+ T cells, CD4+CD45RO+CD25-. The receptors were gathered from a female donor with breast cancer.

The gene calls are TRBV6-5 and TRBJ1-1; a weak D match, TRBD1 (6 bases). The CDR3 consists of 13 residues. Deletions cut 8 bases from V and 0 bases from J, with 10 bases between. Germline-derived CDR1 and CDR2 are MNHEY and SVGAGI. This CDR3 is CASGGGLNTEAFF. In nucleotides, the CDR3 is TGTGCCAGCGGGGGGGGCCTGAACACTGAAGCTTTCTTT.

The chain couples TRBV6-2 or TRBV6-3 to TRBJ1-4; TRBD1 aligns across 9 bases. The CDR3 spans 15 residues. J lost 3 bases, V lost 6 bases, and 5 bases had no gene match. CDR1 is MNHEY, CDR2 SVGEGT, per germline. CDR3 loop: CASRTRQGANEKLFF. CDR3 bases: TGTGCCAGCAGAACTCGACAGGGGGCTAATGAAAAACTGTTTTTT.

As for this clonotype: This likely comes from a read error, as the CDR3 has no conserved phenylalanine or tryptophan at its end. This sequence joins TRBV20-1 and TRBJ1-4; D is unclear. Trimming stripped 5 bases from V and 2 bases from J, with 12 bases between. In germline, CDR1 is DFQATT, CDR2 SNEGSKA (reference sequence). The CDR3 contains 14 residues. In nucleotides, the CDR3 is TGCAGTGCTCCCCCGGGTTCCACTAATGAAAAACTGTTTTCT. Translation: CSAPPGSTNEKLFS.

The genes are TRBV5-1 and TRBJ2-2; 7 positions agree with TRBD1. Germline V gene sequence: CDR1 SGHRS, CDR2 YFSETQ. V gave up 3 bases and J gave up 4 bases; unmatched junction bases: 18. The CDR3 consists of 19 residues. The DNA for the CDR3 is TGCGCCAGCAGCTCCGCCCCGCCCGGGACAGTTACAAGCACCGGGGAGCTGTTTTTT. Translated, it gives CASSSAPPGTVTSTGELFF.

Only a few counts were recorded for this clonotype. This chain joins TRBV6-1 and TRBJ2-7, with 10 bases identical to TRBD1. This CDR3 has 17 amino acids. The V gene end was trimmed by 6 bases and the J gene end by 4 bases; junction bases not matched to a gene: 15. In germline, CDR1 is MNHNS, CDR2 SASEGT. CDR3 DNA: TGTGCCAGCAGCTACAAACCAAACTGGGACAGGGGTTACGAGCAGTACTTC. This sequence encodes CASSYKPNWDRGYEQYF.

This clonotype was observed many times. This sequence joins TRBV27 and TRBJ2-3; 9 positions match TRBD2. V was pared by 7 bases and J by 5 bases, with 4 bases of the junction left unmatched. The CDR3 has 13 amino acids. CDR1 and CDR2 (germline): MNHEY, SMNVEV (reference sequence). The CDR3 nucleotides read TGTGCCAGCATCGCGGGGGGGAAAGATACGCAGTATTTT. It translates to CASIAGGKDTQYF.

This clonotype has only one observation. The chain uses TRBV10-3 and TRBJ2-3; D is unresolved. V lost 3 bases, J lost 2 bases, and 12 bases lay in between. The CDR3 is made up of 15 amino acids. The germline V gene encodes CDR1 ENHRY and CDR2 SYGVKD. The CDR3 is CAISDQGITTDTQYF. CDR3 sequence (DNA): TGTGCCATCAGTGACCAAGGGATAACCACAGATACGCAGTATTTT.

This chain connects TRBV9 to TRBJ1-2; TRBD1 is a possible D gene (5 bases). Trimming removed 0 bases at V and 4 bases at J, with 10 bases between. Germline V lookup: CDR1 SGDLS, CDR2 YYNGEE. This CDR3 spans 14 amino acids. In DNA form, the CDR3 reads TGTGCCAGCAGCGTAGCCCAGGGCTCCTATGGCTACACCTTC. Translated: CASSVAQGSYGYTF.

The rearrangement joins TRBV4-2 to TRBJ1-2; D possibly corresponds to TRBD1 (5 bases). The CDR3 has 16 residues. V was clipped by 0 bases and J by 4 bases, with 15 bases between them. CDR1 is LGHNA and CDR2 is YNFKEQ in the germline V gene. Written as DNA, the CDR3 is TGTGCCAGCAGCCAAGAGTTGGGGCAGATCGCCTATGGCTACACCTTC. The encoded protein is CASSQELGQIAYGYTF.

This clonotype was observed many times. The chain carries TRBV4-2 and TRBJ2-3, with 9 nucleotides matching TRBD2. V shed 1 base and J 6 bases; nucleotides not matched to a gene: 2. The CDR3 is 14 residues long. Germline V gene sequence: CDR1 LGHNA, CDR2 YNFKEQ. Written as DNA, the CDR3 is TGTGCCAGCAGCCAAGTCCTAGCGGGGGATACGCAGTATTTT. This codes for CASSQVLAGDTQYF.

This clonotype is judged medium-sized (0.01 to 0.1%). The chain employs TRBV3-1 and TRBJ2-2; weak D call: TRBD1 (5 bases). With 2 bases removed from V and 6 bases from J, the gap between germline ends came to 7 bases. Germline V gene sequence: CDR1 LGHDT, CDR2 YNNKEL (reference sequence). The CDR3 runs to 13 residues. This CDR3 reads CASSQQGAGELFF. CDR3 in DNA: TGTGCCAGCAGCCAACAGGGCGCCGGGGAGCTGTTTTTT. Full variable domain (missing parts from reference TRBV3-1 and TRBJ2-2): DTAVSQTPKYLVTQMGNDKSIKCEQNLGHDTMYWYKQDSKKFLKIMFSYNNKELIINETVPNRFSPKSPDKAHLNLHINSLELGDSAVYFCASSQQGAGELFFGEGSRLTVL.

This clonotype was seen at least ten times. CDR3 bases: TGCAGTGCCCGCGGACGGAGGGTCGATGAGCAGTTCTTC. This translates into CSARGRRVDEQFF. The chain recombines TRBV20-1 with TRBJ2-1, with D perhaps TRBD2 (6 bases). Looked up from germline, CDR1 is DFQATT and CDR2 is SNEGSKA (reference sequence). The length of the CDR3 is 13 residues. The V gene lost 6 bases and the J gene lost 8 bases, with 17 bases spanning the gap.

The V call is TRBV7-3, the J call TRBJ2-3; D remains unclear. CDR3 length equals 15 residues. The V gene's germline CDR1 is SGHTA and CDR2 FQGTGA. The germline V and J ends were trimmed by 5 bases and 6 bases, with 18 bases remaining between them. As DNA, the CDR3 is TGTGCCAGCAGCCCCGCCAACATGGGTTCCGATACGCAGTATTTT. It encodes CASSPANMGSDTQYF.

A few counts support this clonotype. As DNA, the CDR3 is TGTGCCAGCAGCCAAGTACCCGGGACTAGCGGGGCGAGGTACCAAGAGACCCAGTACTTC. Translated, it gives CASSQVPGTSGARYQETQYF. The chain has TRBV4-2 and TRBJ2-5; 13 nucleotides match TRBD2. The junction had 11 bases not matched to a gene; V was cut back by 1 base and J by 0 bases. This CDR3 region has 20 residues. The germline V gene has CDR1 LGHNA and CDR2 YNFKEQ.

As to this clonotype: Since a much larger clone is just one base distant, this may be a read error. The chain recombines TRBV5-6 with TRBJ1-1; TRBD1 might be the D (5 bases). The CDR3 is 14 amino acids. Germline CDR1 reads SGHDT; CDR2 reads YYEEEE. The CDR3 sequence is CTSSHDSGATSAFF. CDR3 nucleotide sequence: TGTACCAGCAGCCACGATTCTGGGGCTACCTCAGCTTTCTTT. The whole variable domain, filled in from reference TRBV5-6 and TRBJ1-1, reads DAGVTQSPTHLIKTRGQQVTLRCSPKSGHDTVSWYQQALGQGPQFIFQYYEEEERQRGNFPDRFSGHQFPNYSSELNVNALLLGDSALYLCTSSHDSGATSAFFGQGTRLTVV.

CDR3 in DNA: TGTGCCAGCAGCTTGTTCGGGGGCCGAATTTCCCTCCACTTT. Translated: CASSLFGGRISLHF. The chain employs TRBV5-4 and TRBJ1-6; D perhaps matches TRBD1 (6 bases). V lost 1 base, J lost 14 bases, and 16 bases lay in between. The germline V gene encodes CDR1 SGHNT and CDR2 YYREEE (reference sequence). The CDR3 runs to 14 residues. Together with reference TRBV5-4 and TRBJ1-6, the CDR3 gives the full variable domain: ETGVTQSPTHLIKTRGQQVTLRCSSQSGHNTVSWYQQALGQGPQFIFQYYREEENGRGNFPPRFSGLQFPNYSSELNVNALELDDSALYLCASSLFGGRISLHFGNGTRLTVT.

J is TRBJ2-1 and V is TRBV7-2; D remains unclear. From germline, CDR1 is SGHTA and CDR2 FQGNSA. There are 12 residues in the CDR3. V shed 5 bases and J shed 3 bases, with 5 bases lying between them. The CDR3 here is CASSLNYNEQFF. CDR3 DNA: TGTGCCAGCAGCCTTAACTACAATGAGCAGTTCTTC.

The genes are TRBV3-1 and TRBJ2-3, with D possibly being TRBD2 (5 bases). The CDR3 covers 13 residues. Per the germline V gene, CDR1 is LGHDT and CDR2 is YNNKEL (reference sequence). The V end was cut by 4 bases, the J end by 4 bases, with 9 bases between. CDR3 nucleotide sequence: TGTGCCAGCAGCCTCGGGGTCGCAGATACGCAGTATTTT. This encodes CASSLGVADTQYF.

This clonotype was counted many times. This chain connects TRBV4-1 to TRBJ1-4; 10 bases align to TRBD1. The trim removed 3 bases at V and 6 bases at J, leaving 4 bases unmatched. Germline V gives CDR1 MGHRA, CDR2 YSYEKL. This CDR3 has 15 amino acids. The CDR3 region has the DNA TGCGCCAGCAGCCACCGGACAGGGGGAGATGAAAAACTGTTTTTT. Translated, it gives CASSHRTGGDEKLFF.

This clonotype was detected many times. This chain joins TRBV4-1 and TRBJ2-3; 9 nucleotides match TRBD2. The CDR3 extends over 19 amino acids. Trimming removed 2 bases from V and 3 bases from J; junction bases left unmatched: 15. CDR1 is MGHRA and CDR2 is YSYEKL in the germline V gene. The DNA for the CDR3 is TGCGCCAGCAGCCAATTCGCGGGGGGGCGTGTCGAGTCGACAGATACGCAGTATTTT. Amino acid sequence: CASSQFAGGRVESTDTQYF.

This chain uses TRBV28 with TRBJ1-1, with a tentative D call TRBD1 (6 bases). The ends were cut back, 4 bases at V and 4 bases at J, with 13 bases in the middle. The CDR3 extends over 14 amino acids. Germline loops: CDR1 MDHEN, CDR2 SYDVKM. The CDR3 is CASSWAGEVTEAFF. The CDR3 coding sequence is TGTGCCAGCAGTTGGGCAGGGGAGGTCACTGAAGCTTTCTTT.

The V and J genes are TRBV7-6 and TRBJ1-6, with a possible D match to TRBD1 (5 bases). Trimming cost V 5 bases and J 7 bases, with 12 bases left between them. The CDR3 covers 14 residues. The germline V gene has CDR1 SGHVS and CDR2 FNYEAQ. CDR3 region: CASSLGPANSPLHF. CDR3 nucleotide sequence: TGTGCCAGCAGCCTGGGACCGGCAAATTCACCCCTCCACTTT.

There are a few counts of this clonotype. V gene TRBV9 combines with J gene TRBJ2-1; 9 bases match TRBD1. This CDR3 has 14 residues. CDR1 is SGDLS and CDR2 is YYNGEE in the germline V gene. The V and J ends lost 0 bases and 12 bases, in that order; junction bases with no gene match: 7. For the CDR3, the DNA is TGTGCCAGCAGCGTAGCTTTAGCGACAGGGGGGCAGTTCTTC. The encoded protein is CASSVALATGGQFF.

A few counts support this clonotype. A junction boundary mismatches the germline segment, possibly from a read error. V gene TRBV7-7 combines with J gene TRBJ2-1; D possibly corresponds to TRBD2 (6 bases). This CDR3 spans 14 amino acids. Germline V gives CDR1 SSHAT, CDR2 FNYEAQ (reference sequence). The CDR3 loop reads CASSLGDWDNEQFF. The DNA for the CDR3 is TGTGCTAGCAGCTTGGGGGACTGGGACAATGAGCAGTTCTTC.

In DNA, the CDR3 is TGTGCCAGCAGTGAGCGGACGCTGAGCTCCTACAATGAGCAGTTCTTC. Protein product: CASSERTLSSYNEQFF. The gene calls are TRBV6-4 and TRBJ2-1; D unclear. Trimming shortened V by 3 bases and J by 0 bases, and 12 bases separated the two germline ends. This CDR3 has 16 residues. Per germline, CDR1 MRHNA and CDR2 SNTAGT.

This clonotype appeared many times. The V and J genes are TRBV6-5 and TRBJ1-1; weak D call: TRBD1 (6 bases). V lost 2 bases to trimming and J lost 0 bases, with 13 bases between them. The CDR3 loop spans 16 amino acids. The V gene's germline CDR1 is MNHEY and CDR2 SVGAGI. The CDR3 DNA reads as TGTGCCAGCAGTTACGGAGGGGGGGTTATGAACACTGAAGCTTTCTTT. Encoded protein: CASSYGGGVMNTEAFF.